This T cell receptor (beta chain) was documented in a study of cytomegalovirus exposure and HLA in healthy donors. V shed 3 bases, J shed 3 bases, and the junction held 16 bases outside the gene matches. The CDR3 consists of 18 residues. CDR1 LGHNA and CDR2 YSLEER come from the germline V gene. Primers for the PCR totalled 60 Vbeta and 13 Jbeta. Sequenced by immunoSEQ multiplex PCR; TCRdb stores in-frame clones only, minus some. The table has 60,000 to 70,000 clones, under 85% seen once. As concerns this clone: Other DNA sequences in the sample encode the same CDR3.

The TCR sequence derives from a male donor in good health and CMV-seropositive. Specimen: PBMCs. The V and J genes are TRBV4-3 and TRBJ1-2, with TRBD1 matching 7 bases. CDR3 protein: CASSHLRDSVIGYYGYTF. In nucleotides, the CDR3 is TGCGCCAGCAGCCACCTCCGGGACAGTGTAATAGGTTACTATGGCTACACCTTC.